This T cell receptor delta chain was captured by sequencing in a study of Vδ1+ human thymocytes. General study results and limits: In the thymus, TRG and TRD repertoires looked highly polyclonal with Gaussian CDR3 lengths. Despite high sort purity, roughly 21% of thymic T cell receptor delta sequences were Vdelta2. Bulk data may be misread because of unexpected Vdelta2 sequences.

Germline V CDR1 and CDR2: TSWWSYY, QGS. The V and J ends lost 2 bases and 2 bases, in that order; junction bases with no gene match: 17. This CDR3 has 20 amino acids. RNA was extracted from the cells and then reverse transcribed. The CDR3 regions were amplified by multiplex PCR from V-gene primers to a constant-region primer. TCRdb reanalysed the multiplex PCR reads via CATT. This sample carries some 55,000 delta-chain clones, less than 20% of them seen once, and the ten largest clones take roughly 0.5%. This clone appeared a single time. Its antigen is not known. The specimen was Vdelta1+ gamma-delta thymocytes from the thymus. Subset indicated: FACS-sorted CD3+ TCRalphabeta- TCRVdelta1+ TCRVdelta2- thymocytes. The chain joins TRDV1 to TRDJ1, with TRDD3 matching over 10 bases. This TCR came from a boy in the first two years of life who had congenital heart surgery. The CDR3 coding sequence is TGTGCTCTTGGGGAAGGGTCCTACCCACTGGGGGATTATTATACCGATAAACTCATCTTT. Translated, it gives CALGEGSYPLGDYYTDKLIF.